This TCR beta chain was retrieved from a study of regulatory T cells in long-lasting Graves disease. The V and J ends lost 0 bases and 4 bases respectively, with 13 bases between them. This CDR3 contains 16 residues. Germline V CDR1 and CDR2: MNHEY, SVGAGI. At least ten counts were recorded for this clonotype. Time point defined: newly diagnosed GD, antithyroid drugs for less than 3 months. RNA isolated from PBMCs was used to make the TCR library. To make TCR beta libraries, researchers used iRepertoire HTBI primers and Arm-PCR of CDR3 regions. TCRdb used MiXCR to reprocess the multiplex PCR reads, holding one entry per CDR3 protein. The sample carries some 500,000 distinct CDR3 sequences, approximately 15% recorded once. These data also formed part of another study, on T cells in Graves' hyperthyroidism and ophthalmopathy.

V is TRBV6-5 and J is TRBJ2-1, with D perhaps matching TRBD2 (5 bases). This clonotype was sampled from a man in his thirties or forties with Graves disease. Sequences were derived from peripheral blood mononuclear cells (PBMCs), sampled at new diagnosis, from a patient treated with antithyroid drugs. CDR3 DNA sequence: TGTGCCAGCAGTTACTCGAAGGGTCAGCGGTACAATGAGCAGTTCTTC. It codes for CASSYSKGQRYNEQFF.